Below are 18 T cell receptor beta chains sequenced from a single sample in a study of cytomegalovirus exposure and HLA in healthy donors. Primers: 60 Vbeta forward and 13 Jbeta reverse. The protocol was immunoSEQ multiplex PCR, while the TCRdb copy is restricted to in-frame clones and leaves out a portion. The sample shows 130,000 to 150,000 clones, over 60% of them seen only once. The sample consisted of PBMCs. These receptor sequences come from a male donor in good health and CMV-seronegative.

V gene TRBV27 combines with J gene TRBJ1-5; D is possibly TRBD1 (5 bases). Germline CDR1 MNHEY, CDR2 SMNVEV (reference sequence). Trimming removed 2 bases from V and 0 bases from J, with 8 bases in between. The CDR3 is 15 amino acids. CDR3 in amino acids: CASSLDRYSNQPQHF. CDR3 bases: TGTGCCAGCAGTTTAGACAGATATAGCAATCAGCCCCAGCATTTT.

This chain joins TRBV6-5 and TRBJ2-7; TRBD2 might be the D (5 bases). CDR3 length equals 15 residues. CDR1 MNHEY and CDR2 SVGAGI come from the germline V gene. V was clipped by 4 bases and J by 1 base, with 14 bases between them. CDR3 coding DNA: TGTGCCAGCAGTTCCCCTTACCGGGGTTCCTACGAGCAGTACTTC. Residues: CASSSPYRGSYEQYF.

The rearrangement uses TRBV2 and TRBJ2-4; weak D call: TRBD2 (6 bases). The CDR3 has 13 amino acids. CDR1 SNHLY and CDR2 FYNNEI come from the germline V gene. V was cut by 4 bases and J by 9 bases, with 13 bases left in between. In DNA form, the CDR3 reads TGTGCCAGCAGTGTGGCTAGCGACGGCATTCAGTACTTC. Protein product: CASSVASDGIQYF.

Only a few counts were recorded for this clone. Other nucleotide sequences in the sample specify the same CDR3. The rearrangement links TRBV7-9 to TRBJ1-1, with unresolved D. This CDR3 region has 13 residues. V shed 2 bases and J shed 1 base, with 5 bases lying between them. Per germline, CDR1 SEHNR and CDR2 FQNEAQ (reference sequence). The CDR3 DNA sequence: TGTGCCAGCAGCTTATCGGGGAACACTGAAGCTTTCTTT. Its translation: CASSLSGNTEAFF.

The chain has TRBV6-6 and TRBJ1-5; TRBD1 is a possible D gene (6 bases). Trimming pared 8 bases from V and 3 bases from J, leaving 20 bases between. The CDR3 extends over 16 amino acids. Germline V gene sequence: CDR1 MNHNY, CDR2 SVGAGI (reference sequence). CDR3 bases: TGTGCCAGCCAAACCGGGGCAGGGGTCATCAATCAGCCCCAGCATTTT. Residues: CASQTGAGVINQPQHF.

This rearrangement joins TRBV5-1 to TRBJ2-5, with TRBD2 identical over 10 bases. Germline V gene sequence: CDR1 SGHRS, CDR2 YFSETQ. This CDR3 contains 16 residues. J gave up 6 bases and V 0 bases, and 8 bases lay outside the gene matches. The CDR3 protein is CASSLVQREGLKTQYF. CDR3 DNA sequence: TGCGCCAGCAGCTTGGTACAGCGGGAGGGCCTGAAGACCCAGTACTTC. Full variable domain (outside the CDR3, taken from reference TRBV5-1 and TRBJ2-5): KAGVTQTPRYLIKTRGQQVTLSCSPISGHRSVSWYQQTPGQGLQFLFEYFSETQRNKGNFPGRFSGRQFSNSRSEMNVSTLELGDSALYLCASSLVQREGLKTQYFGPGTRLLVL.

This sequence joins TRBV9 and TRBJ1-2; 7 nucleotides agree with TRBD1. The CDR3 covers 13 residues. Germline CDR1 and CDR2: SGDLS and YYNGEE. V was clipped by 3 bases and J by 6 bases; unmatched bases: 5. The chain's CDR3 is CASSDDRDHGYTF. CDR3 nucleotide sequence: TGTGCCAGCAGCGACGACAGGGACCATGGCTACACCTTC.

The chain is built from TRBV27 and TRBJ1-6; 7 nucleotides match TRBD1. In germline, CDR1 is MNHEY, CDR2 SMNVEV (reference sequence). Trimming at V came to 4 bases and at J to 0 bases, leaving 9 bases not matched to a gene. The CDR3 is 18 amino acids. CDR3 coding DNA: TGTGCCAGCAGTTCGAAAATTGCAGGGGGCTCCTATAATTCACCCCTCCACTTT. Translating gives CASSSKIAGGSYNSPLHF.

The rearrangement links TRBV12-5 to TRBJ2-7, with 11 positions matching TRBD2. The germline V gene has CDR1 LGHNT and CDR2 FRNRAP. The V gene end was trimmed by 7 bases and the J gene end by 3 bases; junction bases not matched to a gene: 5. This CDR3 comprises 14 residues. CDR3: CASALGTSGYEQYF. The CDR3 DNA sequence: TGTGCTAGTGCCCTAGGGACTAGCGGCTACGAGCAGTACTTC.

On this clone itself: Other DNA sequences in the sample encode the same CDR3. This chain links TRBV5-1 with TRBJ2-7, with D maybe TRBD1 (5 bases). Per germline, CDR1 SGHRS and CDR2 YFSETQ. Deletions cut 0 bases from V and 2 bases from J, with 9 bases between. The CDR3 totals 14 residues. The CDR3 DNA sequence: TGCGCCAGCAGCTTGGGGGTAGGGGCCTACGAGCAGTACTTC. Translating gives CASSLGVGAYEQYF. Using reference TRBV5-1 and TRBJ2-7 for the parts outside the CDR3, the full variable domain is KAGVTQTPRYLIKTRGQQVTLSCSPISGHRSVSWYQQTPGQGLQFLFEYFSETQRNKGNFPGRFSGRQFSNSRSEMNVSTLELGDSALYLCASSLGVGAYEQYFGPGTRLTVT.

The rearrangement joins TRBV7-9 to TRBJ1-2; D unclear. This CDR3 region has 12 residues. Looked up from germline, CDR1 is SEHNR and CDR2 is FQNEAQ (reference sequence). V shed 5 bases and J shed 4 bases, with 8 bases lying between them. For the CDR3, the DNA is TGTGCCAGCAGCAAGGACTCCTATGGCTACACCTTC. It specifies CASSKDSYGYTF.

The CDR3 sequence: CASSSNRGLYGYTF. Here the CDR3 DNA reads TGTGCCAGCAGCTCCAACAGGGGTCTCTATGGCTACACCTTC. This rearrangement joins TRBV5-4 to TRBJ1-2, with 7 bases matching TRBD1. The CDR3 contains 14 residues. The germline V gene encodes CDR1 SGHNT and CDR2 YYREEE (reference sequence). Trimming removed 3 bases from V and 4 bases from J; junction bases left unmatched: 6.

This chain links TRBV11-2 with TRBJ2-7, with 8 bases fitting TRBD2. After removal of 8 bases from V and 0 bases from J, the junction contained 9 bases not matched to a gene. This CDR3 is 15 amino acids long. Germline values: CDR1 SGHAT, CDR2 FQNNGV. The chain's CDR3 is CASAVGGGHSYEQYF. The CDR3 region has the DNA TGTGCCAGCGCCGTCGGGGGGGGACACTCCTACGAGCAGTACTTC.

J is TRBJ2-7 and V is TRBV5-1; 9 positions match TRBD1. CDR1 is SGHRS, CDR2 YFSETQ, per germline. V gave up 4 bases and J gave up 3 bases; unmatched junction bases: 5. The CDR3 is 14 residues long. CDR3 protein: CASSAPGQGYEQYF. In DNA, the CDR3 is TGCGCCAGCAGCGCACCGGGACAGGGCTACGAGCAGTACTTC.

This chain connects TRBV9 to TRBJ1-1; D call uncertain. Trimming shortened V by 4 bases and J by 1 base, and 17 bases separated the two germline ends. Germline V CDR1 and CDR2: SGDLS, YYNGEE. The CDR3 is made up of 16 amino acids. The CDR3 sequence: CASSPRRRSSNTEAFF. CDR3 DNA: TGTGCCAGCAGCCCCCGCCGGAGGTCCTCGAACACTGAAGCTTTCTTT. Full variable domain (remainder filled in from reference TRBV9 and TRBJ1-1): DSGVTQTPKHLITATGQRVTLRCSPRSGDLSVYWYQQSLDQGLQFLIQYYNGEERAKGNILERFSAQQFPDLHSELNLSSLELGDSALYFCASSPRRRSSNTEAFFGQGTRLTVV.

The rearrangement uses TRBV18 and TRBJ2-4, with a possible D match to TRBD2 (6 bases). V gave up 5 bases and J gave up 0 bases, with 11 bases separating them. The V gene's germline CDR1 is KGHSH and CDR2 LQKENI. The CDR3 runs 15 residues. CDR3 protein: CASSNSGLAKNIQYF. CDR3 in DNA: TGTGCCAGCTCAAACAGCGGGCTAGCCAAAAACATTCAGTACTTC.

The rearrangement joins TRBV6-6 to TRBJ2-7; no reliable D call. V gave up 5 bases and J gave up 2 bases, with 7 bases separating them. CDR3 length: 12 residues. Germline V CDR1 and CDR2: MNHNY, SVGAGI (reference sequence). The CDR3 here is CASSTPPYEQYF. In DNA form, the CDR3 reads TGTGCCAGCAGTACACCCCCCTACGAGCAGTACTTC.

This clone occurred once. The chain carries TRBV30 and TRBJ1-1, with 7 bases identical to TRBD1. Unmatched junction bases numbered 10, after V lost 0 bases and J lost 9 bases. CDR1 is GTSNPN and CDR2 is SVGIG in the germline V gene (reference sequence). This CDR3 is 14 amino acids long. CDR3: CAWSVRGGAGQAFF. In nucleotides, the CDR3 is TGTGCCTGGAGTGTACGAGGGGGCGCAGGACAAGCTTTCTTT.